The entry below describes one T cell receptor (beta chain). This entry is derived from a study of CD8 T cells in Susac syndrome. Random hexamers were used to reverse transcribe the RNA input (roughly 0.5 to 1 ug). Multiplex immunoSEQ PCR targeted 54 Vbeta and 13 Jbeta TCR beta segments. TCRdb itself ran the immunoSEQ multiplex PCR reads through MiXCR, one entry per CDR3 protein. The sample lists 100,000 to 150,000 distinct CDR3 sequences; around 86% were seen once. Those who served as multiple sclerosis controls were treatment-naive patients with stable or active relapsing-remitting disease. FACS was used to enrich TEMRA cells, whereas the CD8+ and CD4+ T cells were obtained by negative isolation. The CDR3 totals 15 residues. Trimming left V 11 bases short and J 3 bases short, with 20 bases between.

The chain employs TRBV23-1 and TRBJ2-4; D possibly corresponds to TRBD2 (5 bases). TRBV23-1 is treated as an ORF (open reading frame) with a function not yet certain. The specimen sequenced was CD8+ T cells from PBMCs. This clonotype originated in a human donor with multiple sclerosis. This CDR3 is CAARREPVGKNIQYF. CDR3 sequence (DNA): TGCGCCGCAAGAAGGGAGCCCGTCGGCAAAAACATTCAGTACTTC.